One and the same sample provided the 4 T cell receptor beta chains below, sequenced in a study of blood T cell repertoires in COVID-19 (dated by TCRdb to the early 2020s). Library construction relied on the immunoSEQ multiplex PCR assay. TCRdb retrieved this table from immuneACCESS and kept in-frame rearrangements only. Not all clones are present; in checked studies, unresolved V genes account for under half, and no reason is known for the remainder. Present in this sample are about 440,000 clones, about nine tenths of which were seen just once. The ten largest clones represent roughly an eighth of the sample. The specimen sequenced was peripheral blood. The receptors here all came from a woman in her forties or fifties with COVID-19, enrolled during active disease.

V is TRBV5-1 and J is TRBJ2-7; 8 bases agree with TRBD1. The CDR3 is 15 residues long. Per germline, CDR1 SGHRS and CDR2 YFSETQ. V gave up 4 bases and J gave up 0 bases; unmatched junction bases: 6. The CDR3 loop reads CASSLQGGSSYEQYF. The CDR3 DNA follows: TGCGCCAGCAGCCTACAGGGGGGCTCCTCCTACGAGCAGTACTTC.

J is TRBJ1-2 and V is TRBV4-1; D not resolved. Deletions cut 6 bases from V and 5 bases from J, with 16 bases between. The length of the CDR3 is 14 residues. The V gene's germline CDR1 is MGHRA and CDR2 YSYEKL. As DNA, the CDR3 is TGCGCCAGCAGTTCAAAACGGACTCTATATGGCTACACCTTC. Its protein is CASSSKRTLYGYTF.

This chain uses TRBV9 with TRBJ1-2, with TRBD1 identical over 10 bases. This CDR3 region has 17 residues. Germline V gene lookup returns CDR1 SGDLS and CDR2 YYNGEE. V shed 7 bases and J 4 bases; nucleotides not matched to a gene: 16. The CDR3 spells CASGAGDRGYGPYGYTF. The CDR3 bases are TGTGCCAGCGGAGCCGGGGACAGGGGCTATGGCCCCTATGGCTACACCTTC. Supplemented by reference TRBV9 and TRBJ1-2, the full variable domain reads DSGVTQTPKHLITATGQRVTLRCSPRSGDLSVYWYQQSLDQGLQFLIQYYNGEERAKGNILERFSAQQFPDLHSELNLSSLELGDSALYFCASGAGDRGYGPYGYTFGSGTRLTVV.

This clone has a single count. This sequence joins TRBV2 and TRBJ1-1; 7 positions match TRBD1. After removal of 5 bases from V and 5 bases from J, the junction contained 5 bases not matched to a gene. The CDR3 is 13 amino acids. Germline V gives CDR1 SNHLY, CDR2 FYNNEI. Here the CDR3 reads CASSRGGRTEAFF. The DNA of the CDR3 is TGTGCCAGCAGTAGAGGGGGCCGGACTGAAGCTTTCTTT. Together with reference TRBV2 and TRBJ1-1, the CDR3 gives the full variable domain: EPEVTQTPSHQVTQMGQEVILRCVPISNHLYFYWYRQILGQKVEFLVSFYNNEISEKSEIFDDQFSVERPDGSNFTLKIRSTKLEDSAMYFCASSRGGRTEAFFGQGTRLTVV.